The next 21 T cell receptor beta chains were all read from a single sample in a study of graft-versus-host responses after intestinal transplantation. Which antigens these TCRs recognize remains unknown. Clones were read by immunoSEQ multiplex PCR, and TCRdb kept only the in-frame ones, dropping some. Of 80,000 to 90,000 clones in the sample, around 90% were seen once. The sample in question was unstimulated CD4+ T cells sorted from spleen or lymph node cells, obtained before intestinal transplant. These receptors came from a human donor who received an intestinal transplant.

The rearrangement uses TRBV6-6 and TRBJ1-2; 7 nucleotides agree with TRBD1. V shed 0 bases, J shed 6 bases, and the junction held 10 bases outside the gene matches. The CDR3 sequence is 16 residues long. The germline CDR1 and CDR2 sequences are MNHNY and SVGAGI (reference sequence). CDR3 in DNA: TGTGCCAGCAGTTACTCAGGGACAGCAACTTGGAATGGCTACACCTTC. Translated: CASSYSGTATWNGYTF.

This chain links TRBV18 with TRBJ2-5, with TRBD1 as a possible D gene (5 bases). V was cut by 6 bases and J by 5 bases, with 16 bases left in between. The CDR3 has 14 amino acids. Germline-derived CDR1 and CDR2 are KGHSH and LQKENI. In nucleotides, the CDR3 is TGTGCCAGCTCTCGCGGCCAGGGTCGCGAGACCCAGTACTTC. Its translation: CASSRGQGRETQYF.

The rearrangement uses TRBV29-1 and TRBJ2-3; 11 positions match TRBD2. The junction had 7 bases not matched to a gene; V was cut back by 7 bases and J by 1 base. The CDR3 consists of 15 residues. Germline V CDR1 and CDR2: SQVTM, ANQGSEA. The CDR3 DNA follows: TGCAGCGCTCGACTAGCGGGGACCCGCACAGATACGCAGTATTTT. Protein product: CSARLAGTRTDTQYF.

CDR3 residues: CASSLYGAGASREQFF. CDR3 sequence (DNA): TGTGCCAGCAGCTTATATGGAGCGGGGGCCTCGCGGGAGCAGTTCTTC. V usage is TRBV7-8 and J usage is TRBJ2-1; 8 bases agree with TRBD2. J was trimmed by 10 bases and V by 2 bases; bases with no gene match: 13. The CDR3 covers 16 residues. Germline V lookup: CDR1 SGHVS, CDR2 FQNEAQ.

The rearrangement links TRBV10-1 to TRBJ2-2, with 7 bases lining up with TRBD2. Germline V CDR1 and CDR2: WNHNN, SYGVQD (reference sequence). With V trimmed by 2 bases and J by 7 bases, 7 bases remained unmatched. There are 15 residues in the CDR3. The CDR3 sequence: CASSEGGLRDGELFF. In DNA, the CDR3 is TGCGCCAGCAGTGAGGGGGGACTACGGGACGGGGAGCTGTTTTTT.

The chain links TRBV4-2 to TRBJ1-3; no reliable D call. V was clipped by 4 bases and J by 0 bases, with 10 bases between them. The CDR3 is 15 residues long. Germline V lookup: CDR1 LGHNA, CDR2 YNFKEQ. The CDR3 DNA reads as TGTGCCAGCAGCCCCATCGAGAGCTCTGGAAACACCATATATTTT. Translated: CASSPIESSGNTIYF.

This clone was found once. The genes are TRBV11-3 and TRBJ2-3; 7 nucleotides agree with TRBD1. CDR1 and CDR2 (germline): SGHNT, YENEEA. The CDR3 is 14 amino acids. V was pared by 5 bases and J by 3 bases, with 5 bases of the junction left unmatched. The CDR3 coding sequence is TGTGCCAGCAGCCTCGGCAGGGGGACAGATACGCAGTATTTT. As protein: CASSLGRGTDTQYF.

V and J are TRBV4-1 and TRBJ2-7; the match to TRBD2 covers 13 bases. The CDR3 sequence is 17 residues long. J lost 2 bases, V lost 5 bases, and 9 bases had no gene match. In germline, CDR1 is MGHRA, CDR2 YSYEKL. The CDR3 here is CASSGGTSGAGTYEQYF. The CDR3 bases are TGCGCCAGCAGCGGGGGGACTAGCGGGGCCGGGACCTACGAGCAGTACTTC.

The chain carries TRBV6-5 and TRBJ2-7; 8 positions agree with TRBD2. V lost 4 bases, J lost 0 bases, and 5 bases stayed unmatched. Germline CDR1 reads MNHEY; CDR2 reads SVGAGI. This CDR3 comprises 15 residues. The CDR3 sequence: CASSSPAGGSYEQYF. The CDR3 DNA sequence: TGTGCCAGCAGTTCCCCCGCGGGGGGCTCCTACGAGCAGTACTTC.

This chain links TRBV7-3 with TRBJ2-3; 9 nucleotides match TRBD2. The CDR3 has 15 residues. CDR1 is SGHTA and CDR2 is FQGTGA in the germline V gene. With V trimmed by 3 bases and J by 3 bases, 4 bases remained unmatched. CDR3 nucleotide sequence: TGTGCCAGCAGCTTGGGCGGGGGGGGGACAGATACGCAGTATTTT. Translated, it gives CASSLGGGGTDTQYF.

To note about this clone: Relative to the germline gene, one junction end is altered; a read error may explain this. This chain connects TRBV7-7 to TRBJ2-2, with a tentative D call TRBD2 (6 bases). The CDR3 has 14 amino acids. Germline lookup yields CDR1 SSHAT and CDR2 FNYEAQ (reference sequence). The CDR3 coding sequence is TGTGCTAGCAGCGCTAGTAGCGGCACCGGGGAGCTGTTTTTT. It yields the protein CASSASSGTGELFF.

The chain carries TRBV11-3 and TRBJ2-1; no definite D call. Germline V lookup: CDR1 SGHNT, CDR2 YENEEA. V lost 0 bases, J lost 7 bases, and 4 bases lay in between. The CDR3 contains 12 residues. The CDR3 reads CASSLDRNEQFF. The CDR3 coding sequence is TGTGCCAGCAGCTTAGATCGGAATGAGCAGTTCTTC.

The chain is built from TRBV9 and TRBJ2-7; possible D gene TRBD1, 5 bases. There are 12 residues in the CDR3. V lost 1 base and J lost 6, with 8 bases in between. Germline CDR1 and CDR2: SGDLS and YYNGEE. The CDR3 sequence is CASSVTGLEQYF. The CDR3 region has the DNA TGTGCCAGCAGCGTAACAGGCCTCGAGCAGTACTTC.

V usage is TRBV19 and J usage is TRBJ1-2; 8 nucleotides match TRBD1. CDR3 length: 14 residues. V dropped 6 bases and J dropped 7; count of bases not matched to a gene: 10. Germline CDR1 is LNHDA and CDR2 is SQIVND (reference sequence). The DNA of the CDR3 is TGTGCCAGTAGGGCAGGACAGGGTAGTGGTGGCTACACCTTC. Translated: CASRAGQGSGGYTF.

This rearrangement joins TRBV10-3 to TRBJ2-4; D is possibly TRBD2 (5 bases). The CDR3 loop spans 16 amino acids. V shed 3 bases and J shed 0 bases, with 12 bases lying between them. Germline CDR1 is ENHRY and CDR2 is SYGVKD. Written as DNA, the CDR3 is TGTGCCATCAGTGATGCGCGGACTCTAGCCAAAAACATTCAGTACTTC. It yields the protein CAISDARTLAKNIQYF.

The rearrangement uses TRBV19 and TRBJ1-5, with a possible D match to TRBD1 (5 bases). CDR3 length equals 15 residues. Trimming shortened V by 0 bases and J by 7 bases, and 13 bases separated the two germline ends. Per germline, CDR1 LNHDA and CDR2 SQIVND (reference sequence). Written as DNA, the CDR3 is TGTGCCAGTAGTATAGAGGGGCAGGTACGACAGCCCCAGCATTTT. This sequence encodes CASSIEGQVRQPQHF.

This sequence joins TRBV6-1 and TRBJ1-6; 9 nucleotides agree with TRBD1. The CDR3 runs 13 residues. CDR1 is MNHNS and CDR2 is SASEGT in the germline V gene. The J segment lost 7 bases and the V segment lost 10 bases, leaving 5 bases of the junction unmatched. The CDR3 loop reads CATRQGGNSPLHF. The CDR3 DNA follows: TGTGCCACAAGACAGGGGGGAAATTCACCCCTCCACTTT.

The V and J genes are TRBV10-2 and TRBJ2-4; TRBD2 agrees at 13 bases. V lost 2 bases and J lost 7; bases outside the gene matches: 8. Germline assignment: CDR1 WSHSY and CDR2 SAAADI. The CDR3 length is 17 residues. The CDR3 reads CASSEPRLAGGLNIQYF. DNA of the CDR3: TGCGCCAGCAGTGAGCCGAGACTAGCGGGGGGCCTCAACATTCAGTACTTC.

J is TRBJ2-2 and V is TRBV4-1; D may be TRBD2 (6 bases). From germline, CDR1 is MGHRA and CDR2 YSYEKL. Trimming shortened V by 0 bases and J by 0 bases, and 11 bases separated the two germline ends. This CDR3 is built from 17 residues. This CDR3 is CASSQDSGTANTGELFF. CDR3 nucleotides: TGCGCCAGCAGCCAAGACTCCGGGACTGCGAACACCGGGGAGCTGTTTTTT.

This clone is a singleton in its sample. This chain joins TRBV7-3 and TRBJ1-1; D is uncertain. Germline V gene data show CDR1 as SGHTA and CDR2 as FQGTGA. The ends were cut back, 1 base at V and 2 bases at J, with 8 bases in the middle. The CDR3 is 14 residues long. DNA of the CDR3: TGTGCCAGCAGCTTAAGTCCAGGAAACACTGAAGCTTTCTTT. Translated, it gives CASSLSPGNTEAFF.

This clone was counted a few times. The gene calls are TRBV2 and TRBJ1-5; D uncertain. CDR1 SNHLY and CDR2 FYNNEI come from the germline V gene. The CDR3 spans 13 residues. V was cut by 2 bases and J by 7 bases, with 9 bases left in between. CDR3 DNA sequence: TGTGCCAGCAGTGAAAACAGCGGCCAGCCCCAGCATTTT. Its translation is CASSENSGQPQHF.